Shown below are 4 T cell receptor beta chains from a single sample sequenced in a study of T-cell reconstitution after alpha-beta-depleted transplantation in children. Using unique molecular identifiers, the investigators prepared the TCRbeta library. Via MiXCR, TCRdb re-called the PCR reads, giving one row per CDR3 protein. The sample consists of about 580,000 distinct CDR3 sequences, 23% of them appearing once. Sequencing used PBMCs, mostly from graft donor cells, obtained 360 days after TCRalphabeta/CD19-depleted stem cell transplant. These receptor sequences come from a boy in the first two years of life who had a stem cell transplant for acute myeloid leukemia, so the T cells may come from the graft donor.

This clonotype was observed many times. The chain carries TRBV24-1 and TRBJ1-5; D remains unclear. Germline loops: CDR1 KGHDR, CDR2 SFDVKD. This CDR3 spans 12 amino acids. Trimming pared 0 bases from V and 4 bases from J, leaving 0 bases between. CDR3 coding DNA: TGTGCCACCAGTGATTTGAATCAGCCCCAGCATTTT. This codes for CATSDLNQPQHF.

V gene TRBV20-1 combines with J gene TRBJ2-4, with D perhaps TRBD2 (7 bases). V shed 6 bases and J shed 0 bases, with 18 bases lying between them. CDR1 is DFQATT and CDR2 is SNEGSKA in the germline V gene (reference sequence). This CDR3 is 16 amino acids long. DNA of the CDR3: TGCAGTGCCCCGCCTAGGGGGGGACTAGCCAAAAACATTCAGTACTTC. Amino acid sequence: CSAPPRGGLAKNIQYF.

The chain couples TRBV29-1 to TRBJ2-1; TRBD2 matches 8 bases. Germline V gene lookup returns CDR1 SQVTM and CDR2 ANQGSEA. This CDR3 contains 12 residues. V lost 4 bases and J lost 10; bases outside the gene matches: 6. CDR3 sequence: CSVGVGGGEQFF. The CDR3 DNA reads as TGCAGCGTTGGGGTCGGCGGGGGGGAGCAGTTCTTC.

In this sample, this clonotype turned up a few times. The chain has TRBV28 and TRBJ2-1, with 9 bases matching TRBD1. Trimming took 3 bases from V and 12 from J; bases not matched to a gene: 12. This CDR3 has 15 amino acids. Germline CDR1 MDHEN, CDR2 SYDVKM. Here the CDR3 DNA reads TGTGCCAGCAGTTTCGGGGACAGGGTTTTCCACGGGCAGTTCTTC. Translated, it gives CASSFGDRVFHGQFF.